This record looks at one TCR beta chain sequence and its context. This record comes from a study of blood T cell repertoires in COVID-19. The ends lost 11 bases at V and 9 bases at J; junction bases unmatched: 12. Germline values: CDR1 SNHLY, CDR2 FYNNEI. This CDR3 region has 13 residues. In terms of age and location, participants ranged from about 18 to 95 years and lived in about two dozen US areas. Generated by immunoSEQ multiplex PCR, the TCRdb table keeps only in-frame clones and is missing some. This table holds some 240,000 clones, 75% to 90% found once. This chain connects TRBV2 to TRBJ1-3, with 8 nucleotides matching TRBD1. What was sequenced was PBMCs or T cells enriched from blood (not recorded which). This TCR was recovered from a woman aged 40 to 49 with acute COVID-19. The CDR3 here is CASAGDRRGTIYF. CDR3 nucleotides: TGTGCCTCCGCCGGGGACAGGAGGGGCACCATATATTTT.